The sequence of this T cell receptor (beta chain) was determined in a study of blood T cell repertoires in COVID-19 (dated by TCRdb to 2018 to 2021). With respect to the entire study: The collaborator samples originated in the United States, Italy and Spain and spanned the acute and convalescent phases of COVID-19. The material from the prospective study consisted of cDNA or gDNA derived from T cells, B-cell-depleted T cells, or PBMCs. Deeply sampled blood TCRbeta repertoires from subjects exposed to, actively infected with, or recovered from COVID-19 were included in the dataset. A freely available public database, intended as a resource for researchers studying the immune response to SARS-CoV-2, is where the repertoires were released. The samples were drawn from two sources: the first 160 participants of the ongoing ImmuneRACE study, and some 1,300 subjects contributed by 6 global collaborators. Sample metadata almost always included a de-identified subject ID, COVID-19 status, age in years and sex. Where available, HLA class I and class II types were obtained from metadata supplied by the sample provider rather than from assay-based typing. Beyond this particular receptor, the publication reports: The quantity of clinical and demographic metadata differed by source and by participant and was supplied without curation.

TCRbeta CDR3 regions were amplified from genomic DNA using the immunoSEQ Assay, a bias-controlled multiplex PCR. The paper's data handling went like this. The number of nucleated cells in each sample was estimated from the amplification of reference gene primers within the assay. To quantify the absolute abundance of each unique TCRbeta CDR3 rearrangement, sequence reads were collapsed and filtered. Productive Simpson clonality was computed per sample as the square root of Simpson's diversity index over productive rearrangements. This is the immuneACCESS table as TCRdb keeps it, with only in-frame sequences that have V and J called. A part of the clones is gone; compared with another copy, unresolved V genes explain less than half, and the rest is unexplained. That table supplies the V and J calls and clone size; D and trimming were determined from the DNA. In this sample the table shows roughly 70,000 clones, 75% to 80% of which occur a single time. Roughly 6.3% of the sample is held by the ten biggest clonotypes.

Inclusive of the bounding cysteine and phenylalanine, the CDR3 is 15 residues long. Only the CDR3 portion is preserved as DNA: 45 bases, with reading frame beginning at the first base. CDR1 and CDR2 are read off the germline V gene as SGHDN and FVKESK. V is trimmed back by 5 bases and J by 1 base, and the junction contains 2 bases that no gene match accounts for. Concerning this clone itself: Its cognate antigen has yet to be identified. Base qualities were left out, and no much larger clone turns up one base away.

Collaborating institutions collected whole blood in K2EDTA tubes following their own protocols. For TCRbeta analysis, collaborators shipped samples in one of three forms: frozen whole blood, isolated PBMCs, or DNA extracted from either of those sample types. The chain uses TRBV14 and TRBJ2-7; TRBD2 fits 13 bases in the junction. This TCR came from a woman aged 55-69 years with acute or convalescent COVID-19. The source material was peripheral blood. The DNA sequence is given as TGTGCCAGCAGCTTGGGACTAGCGGGGTCCTACGAGCAGTACTTC. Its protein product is CASSLGLAGSYEQYF.